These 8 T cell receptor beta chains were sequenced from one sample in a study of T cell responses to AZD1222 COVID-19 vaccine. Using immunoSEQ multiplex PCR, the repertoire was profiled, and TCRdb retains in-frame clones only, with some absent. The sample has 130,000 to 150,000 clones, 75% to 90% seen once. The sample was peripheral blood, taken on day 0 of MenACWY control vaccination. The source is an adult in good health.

The CDR3 bases are TGTGCCAGCAGCCGGGAAGGCTACACCTTC. It codes for CASSREGYTF. V and J are TRBV7-9 and TRBJ1-2, with D unclear. Germline CDR1 is SEHNR and CDR2 is FQNEAQ (reference sequence). Trimming left V 5 bases short and J 8 bases short, with 6 bases between. The CDR3 consists of 10 residues. Full variable domain (missing parts from reference TRBV7-9 and TRBJ1-2): DTGVSQNPRHKITKRGQNVTFRCDPISEHNRLYWYRQTLGQGPEFLTYFQNEAQLEKSRLLSDRFSAERPKGSFSTLEIQRTEQGDSAMYLCASSREGYTFGSGTRLTVV.

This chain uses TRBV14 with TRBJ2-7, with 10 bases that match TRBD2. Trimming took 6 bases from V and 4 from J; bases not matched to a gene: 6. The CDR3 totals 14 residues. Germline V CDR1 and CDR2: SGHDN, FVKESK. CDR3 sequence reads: CASSPWTSGYEQYF. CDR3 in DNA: TGTGCCAGCAGTCCCTGGACTAGCGGTTACGAGCAGTACTTC.

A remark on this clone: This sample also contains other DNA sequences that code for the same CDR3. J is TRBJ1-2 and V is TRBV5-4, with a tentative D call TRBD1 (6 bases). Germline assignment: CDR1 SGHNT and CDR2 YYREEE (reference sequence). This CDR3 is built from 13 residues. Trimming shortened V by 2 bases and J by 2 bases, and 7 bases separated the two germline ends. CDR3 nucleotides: TGTGCCAGCAGCTTACAGGGAAACTATGGCTACACCTTC. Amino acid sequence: CASSLQGNYGYTF. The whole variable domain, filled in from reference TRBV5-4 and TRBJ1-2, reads ETGVTQSPTHLIKTRGQQVTLRCSSQSGHNTVSWYQQALGQGPQFIFQYYREEENGRGNFPPRFSGLQFPNYSSELNVNALELDDSALYLCASSLQGNYGYTFGSGTRLTVV.

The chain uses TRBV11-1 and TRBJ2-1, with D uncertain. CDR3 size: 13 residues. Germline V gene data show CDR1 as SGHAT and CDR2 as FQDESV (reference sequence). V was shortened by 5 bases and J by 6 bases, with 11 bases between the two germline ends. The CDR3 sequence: CASSLRAPNEQFF. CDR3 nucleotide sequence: TGTGCCAGCAGCCTCCGGGCCCCCAATGAGCAGTTCTTC.

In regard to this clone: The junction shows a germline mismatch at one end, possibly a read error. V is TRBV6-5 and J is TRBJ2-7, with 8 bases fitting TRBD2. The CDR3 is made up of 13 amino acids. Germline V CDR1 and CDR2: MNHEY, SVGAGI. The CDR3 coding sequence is TGTGCCAGCAGATACTACGGGGGGGGCGAGCAGTACTTC. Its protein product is CASRYYGGGEQYF.

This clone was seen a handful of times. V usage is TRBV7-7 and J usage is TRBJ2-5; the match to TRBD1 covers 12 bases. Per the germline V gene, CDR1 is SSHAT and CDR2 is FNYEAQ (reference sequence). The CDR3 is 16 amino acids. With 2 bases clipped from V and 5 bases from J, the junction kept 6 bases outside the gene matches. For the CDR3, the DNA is TGTGCCAGCAGCTTAATTGGGACAGGGGGCGGCGAGACCCAGTACTTC. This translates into CASSLIGTGGGETQYF.

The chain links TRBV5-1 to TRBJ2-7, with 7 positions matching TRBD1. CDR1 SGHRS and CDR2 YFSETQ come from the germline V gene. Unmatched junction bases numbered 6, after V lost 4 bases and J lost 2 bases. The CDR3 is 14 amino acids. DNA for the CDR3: TGCGCCAGCAGCCCACCCGGGACAGCCTACGAGCAGTACTTC. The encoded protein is CASSPPGTAYEQYF.

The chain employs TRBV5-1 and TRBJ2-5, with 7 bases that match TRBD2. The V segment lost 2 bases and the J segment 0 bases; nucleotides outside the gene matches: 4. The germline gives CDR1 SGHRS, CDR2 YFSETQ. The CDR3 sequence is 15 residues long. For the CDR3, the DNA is TGCGCCAGCAGCTTCGGGACTACAAACCAAGAGACCCAGTACTTC. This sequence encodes CASSFGTTNQETQYF. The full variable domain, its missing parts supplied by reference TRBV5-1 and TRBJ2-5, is KAGVTQTPRYLIKTRGQQVTLSCSPISGHRSVSWYQQTPGQGLQFLFEYFSETQRNKGNFPGRFSGRQFSNSRSEMNVSTLELGDSALYLCASSFGTTNQETQYFGPGTRLLVL.